These 8 T cell receptor beta chains share one sample of origin, sequenced in a study of T cell changes during pregnancy in multiple sclerosis (dated by TCRdb to the late 2010s). The library was produced with the immunoSEQ multiplex PCR assay. TCRdb retrieved this table from immuneACCESS and kept in-frame rearrangements only. Not all clones are present; in checked studies, unresolved V genes account for under half, and no reason is known for the remainder. This sample comprises 100,000 to 130,000 clones, 92% of them detected only once. Jointly, the top ten make up 0.78% of the sample. The source material was peripheral blood, sampled in the third trimester of pregnancy. These receptors were obtained from a female donor in good health, enrolled as a control in a pregnancy study.

The rearrangement links TRBV9 to TRBJ1-2, with a tentative D call TRBD1 (6 bases). Germline loops: CDR1 SGDLS, CDR2 YYNGEE. Trimming took 0 bases from V and 2 from J, leaving 8 bases between them. The CDR3 spans 14 residues. This chain's CDR3 is CASSVDQGNYGYTF. CDR3 DNA sequence: TGTGCCAGCAGCGTAGATCAGGGGAACTATGGCTACACCTTC.

The chain recombines TRBV19 with TRBJ1-1; a weak D match, TRBD1 (6 bases). Germline V CDR1 and CDR2: LNHDA, SQIVND (reference sequence). CDR3 length equals 16 residues. With 7 bases removed from V and 1 base from J, the gap between germline ends came to 19 bases. CDR3 nucleotide sequence: TGTGCCAGTACCCAGGGGCAGGCGAGACCGAACACTGAAGCTTTCTTT. Its protein product is CASTQGQARPNTEAFF.

The V gene is TRBV7-9, the J gene TRBJ1-2; 9 nucleotides match TRBD1. Germline V gene sequence: CDR1 SEHNR, CDR2 FQNEAQ (reference sequence). V lost 1 base, J lost 3 bases, and 0 bases stayed unmatched. The CDR3 spans 14 residues. Written as DNA, the CDR3 is TGTGCCAGCAGCTTAGGACAGGGGGACTATGGCTACACCTTC. It encodes CASSLGQGDYGYTF.

The chain has TRBV9 and TRBJ2-1, with a weak D call TRBD1 (6 bases). V was clipped by 3 bases and J by 4 bases, with 14 bases between them. The CDR3 length is 15 residues. The germline V gene has CDR1 SGDLS and CDR2 YYNGEE. CDR3: CASSEGEGAYNEQFF. CDR3 DNA: TGTGCCAGCAGCGAGGGGGAAGGAGCTTACAATGAGCAGTTCTTC. Full variable domain (remainder filled in from reference TRBV9 and TRBJ2-1): DSGVTQTPKHLITATGQRVTLRCSPRSGDLSVYWYQQSLDQGLQFLIQYYNGEERAKGNILERFSAQQFPDLHSELNLSSLELGDSALYFCASSEGEGAYNEQFFGPGTRLTVL.

This sequence joins TRBV19 and TRBJ1-5; TRBD1 agrees at 7 bases. Germline V gives CDR1 LNHDA, CDR2 SQIVND (reference sequence). The CDR3 has 18 amino acids. V trimming: 3 bases; J trimming: 0 bases; junction bases outside the gene matches: 11. The CDR3 here is CASSIRATGALSNQPQHF. As DNA, the CDR3 is TGTGCCAGTAGTATTAGGGCCACAGGGGCCCTTAGCAATCAGCCCCAGCATTTT.

V and J are TRBV19 and TRBJ1-5, with D unclear. This CDR3 has 14 amino acids. Per the germline V gene, CDR1 is LNHDA and CDR2 is SQIVND (reference sequence). V lost 8 bases, J lost 0 bases, and 11 bases lay in between. Here the CDR3 reads CASATGYSNQPQHF. The CDR3 region has the DNA TGTGCCAGTGCCACGGGTTATAGCAATCAGCCCCAGCATTTT.

The gene calls are TRBV18 and TRBJ2-1, with a possible D match to TRBD1 (7 bases). This CDR3 spans 14 amino acids. Germline V gene lookup returns CDR1 KGHSH and CDR2 LQKENI. The V and J ends lost 3 bases and 7 bases respectively, with 13 bases between them. In nucleotides, the CDR3 is TGTGCCAGCTCACCCGGACAGGAGGGGAATGAGCAGTTCTTC. Its protein product is CASSPGQEGNEQFF.

In its sample, this clone was seen once. This sequence joins TRBV25-1 and TRBJ1-1; a possible D gene is TRBD1 (6 bases). With 2 bases removed from V and 10 bases from J, the gap between germline ends came to 17 bases. CDR3 size: 14 residues. Germline CDR1 reads MGHDK; CDR2 reads SYGVNS. In nucleotides, the CDR3 is TGTGCCAGCAGTGAAAGGGGGGGGGCCTGGCGAGCTTTCTTT. Translating it yields CASSERGGAWRAFF.